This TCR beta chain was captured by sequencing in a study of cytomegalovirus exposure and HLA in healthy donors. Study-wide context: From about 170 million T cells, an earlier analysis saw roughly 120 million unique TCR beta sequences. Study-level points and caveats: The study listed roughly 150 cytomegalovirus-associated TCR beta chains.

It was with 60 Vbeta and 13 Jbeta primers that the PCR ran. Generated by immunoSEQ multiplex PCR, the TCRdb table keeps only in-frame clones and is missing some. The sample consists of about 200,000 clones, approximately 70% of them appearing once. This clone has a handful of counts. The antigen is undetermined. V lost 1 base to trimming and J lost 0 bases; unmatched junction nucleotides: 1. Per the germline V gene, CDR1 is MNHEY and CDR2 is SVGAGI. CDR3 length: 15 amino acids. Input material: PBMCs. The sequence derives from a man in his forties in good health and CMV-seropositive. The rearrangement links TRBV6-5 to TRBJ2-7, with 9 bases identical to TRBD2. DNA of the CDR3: TGTGCCAGCAGTTACTTAGCGGGGGCCTCCTACGAGCAGTACTTC. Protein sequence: CASSYLAGASYEQYF.